The 31 T cell receptor beta chains presented below share a single source sample, sequenced in a study of blood T cell repertoires in COVID-19. The protocol was immunoSEQ multiplex PCR, while the TCRdb copy is restricted to in-frame clones and leaves out a portion. Of tens of thousands of clones in the sample, about 86% are singletons; the top ten hold approximately 15%. The sample taken for sequencing was peripheral blood. These receptor sequences come from an older man in a cohort sampled during active COVID-19.

As DNA, the CDR3 is TGCGCCAGCAGCTTGGCACAGTACAATGAGCAGTTCTTC. Translation gives CASSLAQYNEQFF. The chain carries TRBV5-1 and TRBJ2-1; no clear D gene. Germline CDR1 and CDR2: SGHRS and YFSETQ. CDR3 length: 13 residues. V shed 0 bases and J shed 4 bases, with 5 bases lying between them.

The CDR3 nucleotides are TGTGCCAGCAGCGACCCCCGGGGACAAAGACAGCCCCAGCATTTT. It specifies CASSDPRGQRQPQHF. The V call is TRBV6-2 or TRBV6-3, the J call TRBJ1-5; D is perhaps TRBD1 (6 bases). Germline values: CDR1 MNHEY, CDR2 SVGEGT. With 6 bases removed from V and 7 bases from J, the gap between germline ends came to 19 bases. The CDR3 extends over 15 amino acids.

J is TRBJ1-1 and V is TRBV6-5; a weak D match, TRBD1 (5 bases). The CDR3 has 13 amino acids. Looked up from germline, CDR1 is MNHEY and CDR2 is SVGAGI. Trimming stripped 6 bases from V and 2 bases from J, with 10 bases between. Written as DNA, the CDR3 is TGTGCCAGCAGCCCCAGGGTTAACACTGAAGCTTTCTTT. Amino acid sequence: CASSPRVNTEAFF.

This clone was seen a single time. The gene calls are TRBV19 and TRBJ1-5; the D gene is possibly TRBD1 (6 bases). Trimming left V 3 bases short and J 6 bases short, with 15 bases between. Per the germline V gene, CDR1 is LNHDA and CDR2 is SQIVND (reference sequence). There are 15 residues in the CDR3. The DNA for the CDR3 is TGTGCCAGTAGTATTAGGGACATAGGGGGTCAGCCCCAGCATTTT. Protein sequence: CASSIRDIGGQPQHF.

The chain has TRBV18 and TRBJ1-3; 7 bases line up with TRBD1. The CDR3 contains 12 residues. V shed 9 bases, J shed 4 bases, and the junction held 3 bases outside the gene matches. Per germline, CDR1 KGHSH and CDR2 LQKENI. In DNA, the CDR3 is TGTGCCAGTCGACAGGGCGGAAACACCATATATTTT. Its protein is CASRQGGNTIYF.

This clone was observed once. The chain employs TRBV4-2 and TRBJ1-2, with D perhaps TRBD1 (5 bases). This CDR3 spans 15 amino acids. CDR1 and CDR2 (germline): LGHNA, YNFKEQ. Trimming pared 0 bases from V and 2 bases from J, leaving 10 bases between. This chain's CDR3 is CASSQDGRTNYGYTF. The CDR3 nucleotides are TGTGCCAGCAGCCAAGATGGCAGGACAAACTATGGCTACACCTTC.

The chain has TRBV11-2 and TRBJ1-1, with 7 bases that match TRBD1. CDR3 length: 15 residues. V trimming: 5 bases; J trimming: 4 bases; junction bases outside the gene matches: 10. The germline V gene has CDR1 SGHAT and CDR2 FQNNGV. The CDR3 here is CASSPDRARFTEAFF. In nucleotides, the CDR3 is TGTGCCAGCAGCCCTGACAGGGCGCGTTTCACTGAAGCTTTCTTT.

This clone has just a few counts. The chain carries TRBV10-3 and TRBJ1-2; no clear D. Trimming cost V 2 bases and J 8 bases, with 12 bases left between them. This CDR3 spans 13 amino acids. CDR1 ENHRY and CDR2 SYGVKD come from the germline V gene. DNA of the CDR3: TGTGCCATCAGTGAGACGCGCCCGGAGGGCTACACCTTC. Encoded protein: CAISETRPEGYTF.

The CDR3, as DNA: TGTGCCAGCCGCCAGGAACAGGGCCTCTCTGGAAACACCATATATTTT. This codes for CASRQEQGLSGNTIYF. The rearrangement uses TRBV2 and TRBJ1-3, with a weak D call TRBD1 (6 bases). This CDR3 region has 16 residues. V gave up 8 bases and J gave up 0 bases, with 17 bases separating them. Germline-derived CDR1 and CDR2 are SNHLY and FYNNEI.

This clone was seen a handful of times. The rearrangement joins TRBV6-5 to TRBJ1-2, with a tentative D call TRBD1 (5 bases). This CDR3 has 13 amino acids. The germline V gene has CDR1 MNHEY and CDR2 SVGAGI. V was trimmed by 3 bases and J by 4 bases, leaving 9 bases between them. In DNA, the CDR3 is TGTGCCAGCAGTTATCAGGGAAGCTATGGCTACACCTTC. This encodes CASSYQGSYGYTF.

The table lists this clone with a count of one. The V and J genes are TRBV3-1 (or the pseudogene TRBV3-2) and TRBJ1-5; TRBD1 matches 8 bases. CDR1 and CDR2 (germline): LGHDT, YNNKEL (reference sequence). The V gene end was trimmed by 5 bases and the J gene end by 4 bases; junction bases not matched to a gene: 4. The CDR3 contains 14 residues. The CDR3 loop reads CASSYRQGNQPQHF. The CDR3, as DNA: TGTGCCAGCAGCTATAGACAGGGGAATCAGCCCCAGCATTTT.

The chain recombines TRBV3-1 (or the pseudogene TRBV3-2) with TRBJ1-6, with TRBD1 identical over 7 bases. Germline CDR1 reads LGHDT; CDR2 reads YNNKEL (reference sequence). CDR3 length: 14 amino acids. The ends lost 7 bases at V and 4 bases at J; junction bases unmatched: 4. The CDR3: CASKGTAYNSPLHF. DNA for the CDR3: TGTGCCAGCAAAGGGACAGCATATAATTCACCCCTCCACTTT.

The chain joins TRBV4-1 to TRBJ2-2; D uncertain. This CDR3 contains 16 residues. Germline V gene sequence: CDR1 MGHRA, CDR2 YSYEKL. Trimming removed 0 bases at V and 1 base at J, with 9 bases between. CDR3 in DNA: TGCGCCAGCAGCCAAGATCCCACAAGGAACACCGGGGAGCTGTTTTTT. Translated, it gives CASSQDPTRNTGELFF.

This clone was recorded a few times. The V gene is TRBV24-1, the J gene TRBJ1-1; D not resolved. The V end was cut by 12 bases, the J end by 1 base, with 14 bases between. This CDR3 region has 13 residues. Germline CDR1 KGHDR, CDR2 SFDVKD. The CDR3 region has the DNA TGTGCCCCCTACCGACGGGGGAACACTGAAGCTTTCTTT. Protein product: CAPYRRGNTEAFF.

The chain joins TRBV7-3 to TRBJ1-1, with 7 nucleotides matching TRBD1. The germline CDR1 and CDR2 sequences are SGHTA and FQGTGA. Trimming cost V 6 bases and J 5 bases; bases outside gene matches: 6. CDR3 length: 13 residues. The CDR3 protein is CASRATGATEAFF. The CDR3 nucleotides are TGTGCCAGCAGGGCTACAGGGGCAACTGAAGCTTTCTTT.

This clone occurred once. The DNA of the CDR3 is TGCGCCAGCAGGCCAAGAACAGGGGGCACAGATACGCAGTATTTT. Protein product: CASRPRTGGTDTQYF. V is TRBV4-1 and J is TRBJ2-3; 7 bases map to TRBD1. Trimming took 6 bases from V and 1 from J; bases not matched to a gene: 7. This CDR3 has 15 amino acids. CDR1 and CDR2 from the germline V gene are MGHRA and YSYEKL.

V is TRBV10-3 and J is TRBJ1-6; perhaps TRBD1 as D (6 bases). Trimming pared 7 bases from V and 7 bases from J, leaving 17 bases between. This CDR3 region has 15 residues. Looked up from germline, CDR1 is ENHRY and CDR2 is SYGVKD. The CDR3, as DNA: TGTGCCATCAAGGTGGAGACAGGAAAAAATTCACCCCTCCACTTT. Translated: CAIKVETGKNSPLHF.

The chain combines TRBV11-2 with TRBJ2-1; 9 bases are a match to TRBD1. The CDR3 is 16 residues long. Germline V gives CDR1 SGHAT, CDR2 FQNNGV. The V segment lost 4 bases and the J segment 9 bases; nucleotides outside the gene matches: 13. The CDR3 DNA reads as TGTGCCAGCAGCTCCCCCGGGACAGGGAAGTTCGCTGAGCAGTTCTTC. Its protein is CASSSPGTGKFAEQFF.

The V gene is TRBV5-1, the J gene TRBJ2-5; D unresolved. Trimming removed 4 bases from V and 4 bases from J, with 5 bases in between. Germline V CDR1 and CDR2: SGHRS, YFSETQ. The CDR3 has 11 amino acids. CDR3 sequence reads: CASSGGETQYF. CDR3 DNA sequence: TGCGCCAGCAGCGGCGGAGAGACCCAGTACTTC.

The chain combines TRBV4-3 with TRBJ2-7, with unresolved D. The germline CDR1 and CDR2 sequences are LGHNA and YSLEER. V lost 0 bases and J lost 3, with 6 bases in between. This CDR3 has 13 residues. For the CDR3, the DNA is TGCGCCAGCAGCCAAGACACATACTACGAGCAGTACTTC. Translation: CASSQDTYYEQYF.

This chain connects TRBV7-9 to TRBJ2-7; 9 positions agree with TRBD2. J gave up 6 bases and V 5 bases, and 2 bases lay outside the gene matches. The CDR3 is made up of 12 amino acids. In germline, CDR1 is SEHNR, CDR2 FQNEAQ (reference sequence). CDR3: CASSRGGGEQYV. The CDR3 nucleotides read TGTGCCAGCAGCCGCGGGGGGGGCGAGCAGTACGTC.

The CDR3 sequence: CASSLAGGLNEQYV. The CDR3 coding sequence is TGTGCCAGCAGCTTAGCGGGGGGGCTCAACGAGCAGTACGTC. The genes are TRBV7-8 and TRBJ2-7, with a possible D match to TRBD2 (7 bases). CDR3 size: 14 residues. The V gene's germline CDR1 is SGHVS and CDR2 FQNEAQ. V was shortened by 0 bases and J by 5 bases, with 11 bases between the two germline ends.

This chain connects TRBV19 to TRBJ2-3; 7 nucleotides line up with TRBD1. Germline assignment: CDR1 LNHDA and CDR2 SQIVND (reference sequence). This CDR3 contains 12 residues. Trimming cost V 5 bases and J 6 bases; bases outside gene matches: 2. The CDR3 DNA sequence: TGTGCCAGTAGTGAGGGGGCTGATACGCAGTATTTT. It translates to CASSEGADTQYF.

The chain uses TRBV5-5 and TRBJ1-2, with 9 bases identical to TRBD1. V lost 0 bases to trimming and J lost 8 bases; unmatched junction nucleotides: 8. This CDR3 region has 15 residues. Germline CDR1 and CDR2: SGHKS and YYEKEE (reference sequence). The CDR3 loop is CASSLDPGQGRGYTF. CDR3 coding DNA: TGTGCCAGCAGCTTGGACCCGGGACAGGGCCGCGGCTACACCTTC.

The V gene is TRBV6-2 or TRBV6-3, the J gene TRBJ1-5; TRBD1 matches 9 bases. The CDR3 extends over 18 amino acids. V lost 4 bases, J lost 4 bases, and 14 bases stayed unmatched. Germline V gene lookup returns CDR1 MNHEY and CDR2 SVGEGT. CDR3 sequence (DNA): TGTGCCAGCAGTTTCCGCCTTGTCGGGACAGGGCTGAATCAGCCCCAGCATTTT. This sequence encodes CASSFRLVGTGLNQPQHF.

J is TRBJ2-2 and V is TRBV6-1; 11 bases are a match to TRBD2. In germline, CDR1 is MNHNS, CDR2 SASEGT. Unmatched junction bases numbered 8, after V lost 4 bases and J lost 7 bases. CDR3 length: 16 amino acids. CDR3 DNA: TGTGCCAGCAGTGGAACCGGGACTAGCGGTTTCGGGGAGCTGTTTTTT. Protein: CASSGTGTSGFGELFF.

The chain couples TRBV5-1 to TRBJ2-7; 8 bases agree with TRBD1. Germline V gene data show CDR1 as SGHRS and CDR2 as YFSETQ. The junction had 3 bases not matched to a gene; V was cut back by 0 bases and J by 4 bases. CDR3 size: 14 residues. CDR3: CASSLGGQEYEQYV. DNA of the CDR3: TGCGCCAGCAGCTTGGGGGGACAGGAGTACGAGCAGTACGTC.

The chain is built from TRBV25-1 and TRBJ2-3, with 11 bases matching TRBD1. The CDR3 loop spans 15 amino acids. V lost 5 bases, J lost 6 bases, and 7 bases stayed unmatched. Germline V gene sequence: CDR1 MGHDK, CDR2 SYGVNS. The CDR3 DNA reads as TGTGCCAGCAGTACGGACAGGGGGCGTCGGGATACGCAGTATTTT. It translates to CASSTDRGRRDTQYF. Full variable domain (missing parts from reference TRBV25-1 and TRBJ2-3): EADIYQTPRYLVIGTGKKITLECSQTMGHDKMYWYQQDPGMELHLIHYSYGVNSTEKGDLSSESTVSRIRTEHFPLTLESARPSHTSQYLCASSTDRGRRDTQYFGPGTRLTVL.

The chain carries TRBV5-4 and TRBJ2-2, with 8 bases fitting TRBD2. Germline CDR1 reads SGHNT; CDR2 reads YYREEE (reference sequence). The junction had 5 bases not matched to a gene; V was cut back by 0 bases and J by 4 bases. The CDR3 totals 16 residues. The CDR3 loop reads CASSLAGGPATGELFF. Here the CDR3 DNA reads TGTGCCAGCAGCTTGGCGGGGGGGCCTGCCACCGGGGAGCTGTTTTTT.

This clone appeared a few times. The genes are TRBV11-2 and TRBJ1-1; D is unresolved. The V end lost 6 bases, the J end lost 7 bases, and 12 bases lay between the germline ends. The CDR3 is 12 residues long. Looked up from germline, CDR1 is SGHAT and CDR2 is FQNNGV. CDR3 DNA: TGTGCCAGCAGTTCGAGAATTCTTGAAGCTTTCTTT. This encodes CASSSRILEAFF.

The rearrangement joins TRBV3-1 (or the pseudogene TRBV3-2) to TRBJ1-1, with 12 bases that match TRBD1. Germline assignment: CDR1 LGHDT and CDR2 YNNKEL (reference sequence). With 0 bases clipped from V and 10 bases from J, the junction kept 9 bases outside the gene matches. This CDR3 comprises 16 residues. The CDR3, as DNA: TGTGCCAGCAGCCAAGATCTGATTGGGACAGGGGGCCGAGCTTTCTTT. Its translation is CASSQDLIGTGGRAFF.